The 18 T cell receptor beta chains below were found in one sample sequenced in a study of cytomegalovirus exposure and HLA in healthy donors. The primer mix had 60 Vbeta and 13 Jbeta primers. Data came from immunoSEQ multiplex PCR; TCRdb stores just in-frame clones and leaves some out. The table lists 250,000 to 350,000 clones, about 80% of them singletons. Specimen: PBMCs. The receptors here all came from a girl aged 2-10 years in good health and CMV-seronegative.

The gene calls are TRBV6-5 and TRBJ1-5, with D perhaps matching TRBD1 (6 bases). Trimming left V 7 bases short and J 1 base short, with 8 bases between. Germline V gene sequence: CDR1 MNHEY, CDR2 SVGAGI. This CDR3 region has 13 residues. The CDR3 nucleotides read TGTGCCAGCATGCAGGGGAGCAATCAGCCCCAGCATTTT. This translates into CASMQGSNQPQHF.

V is TRBV10-1 and J is TRBJ1-5, with 7 bases identical to TRBD1. The germline V gene has CDR1 WNHNN and CDR2 SYGVQD (reference sequence). The J segment lost 2 bases and the V segment lost 2 bases, leaving 6 bases of the junction unmatched. The CDR3 totals 16 residues. The CDR3 sequence is CASSETTGTGNQPQHF. CDR3 bases: TGCGCCAGCAGTGAGACGACCGGGACAGGCAATCAGCCCCAGCATTTT.

The CDR3 region is CASSLYLWKGVRFF. CDR3 DNA sequence: TGTGCCAGCAGTTTATATCTGTGGAAGGGGGTACGGTTTTTT. The chain recombines TRBV28 with TRBJ1-4; perhaps TRBD1 as D (6 bases). Germline CDR1 is MDHEN and CDR2 is SYDVKM. The germline V and J ends were trimmed by 1 base and 16 bases, with 19 bases remaining between them. The CDR3 loop spans 14 amino acids.

The J gene is TRBJ2-1, the V gene TRBV19; TRBD1 might be the D (6 bases). Germline-derived CDR1 and CDR2 are LNHDA and SQIVND (reference sequence). CDR3 size: 13 residues. V shed 3 bases and J shed 4 bases, with 7 bases lying between them. The CDR3 DNA follows: TGTGCCAGTAGTATTACAGGGTACAATGAGCAGTTCTTC. Translation: CASSITGYNEQFF.

This clone was picked up one time. The rearrangement links TRBV30 to TRBJ2-5; D perhaps matches TRBD2 (6 bases). Trimming took 3 bases from V and 1 from J, leaving 12 bases between them. Germline CDR1 GTSNPN, CDR2 SVGIG (reference sequence). This CDR3 spans 14 amino acids. The CDR3 coding sequence is TGTGCCTGGAGGTATGCGGGGATCCAAGAGACCCAGTACTTC. The encoded protein is CAWRYAGIQETQYF.

This chain links TRBV9 with TRBJ2-1; 7 nucleotides match TRBD2. This CDR3 is 15 amino acids long. Germline CDR1 reads SGDLS; CDR2 reads YYNGEE. V was clipped by 4 bases and J by 3 bases; unmatched bases: 7. The CDR3 DNA is TGTGCCAGCAGCACCGGGACTAACCTCTACAATGAGCAGTTCTTC. Translating gives CASSTGTNLYNEQFF.

This sequence joins TRBV6-1 and TRBJ2-7; TRBD2 aligns across 7 bases. Per germline, CDR1 MNHNS and CDR2 SASEGT. V was pared by 6 bases and J by 1 base, with 9 bases of the junction left unmatched. CDR3 length equals 15 residues. The CDR3 bases are TGTGCCAGCAGGAACCGGGACTATCTTTCCTACGAGCAGTACTTC. It codes for CASRNRDYLSYEQYF.

This CDR3 reads CASSRTGYYEQYF. CDR3 bases: TGTGCCAGCAGTCGGACAGGCTACTACGAGCAGTACTTC. The chain links TRBV28 to TRBJ2-7, with TRBD1 matching over 7 bases. Unmatched junction bases numbered 4, after V lost 5 bases and J lost 3 bases. CDR3 size: 13 residues. Germline V lookup: CDR1 MDHEN, CDR2 SYDVKM.

This chain connects TRBV29-1 to TRBJ1-1; tentative D call: TRBD1 (5 bases). The CDR3 is 14 amino acids. CDR1 is SQVTM and CDR2 is ANQGSEA in the germline V gene. The V end lost 4 bases, the J end lost 0 bases, and 12 bases lay between the germline ends. CDR3 loop: CSVAGGEVNTEAFF. The CDR3 coding sequence is TGCAGCGTTGCGGGAGGGGAGGTGAACACTGAAGCTTTCTTT.

The genes are TRBV28 and TRBJ2-7; 8 bases map to TRBD1. With V trimmed by 5 bases and J by 4 bases, 7 bases remained unmatched. The CDR3 is 14 amino acids. In germline, CDR1 is MDHEN, CDR2 SYDVKM. The CDR3 sequence is CASSPRTGNYEQYF. In nucleotides, the CDR3 is TGTGCCAGCAGTCCTCGGACAGGGAATTACGAGCAGTACTTC.

As for this clone: The sample contains more than one DNA sequence encoding this CDR3. The chain uses TRBV28 and TRBJ2-1, with D hard to call. Trimming shortened V by 5 bases and J by 8 bases, and 7 bases separated the two germline ends. The germline V gene encodes CDR1 MDHEN and CDR2 SYDVKM. This CDR3 has 11 residues. The CDR3 is CASSLSDEQFF. Here the CDR3 DNA reads TGTGCCAGCAGTCTCAGCGATGAGCAGTTCTTC. The full variable domain, rest sourced from reference TRBV28 and TRBJ2-1, is DVKVTQSSRYLVKRTGEKVFLECVQDMDHENMFWYRQDPGLGLRLIYFSYDVKMKEKGDIPEGYSVSREKKERFSLILESASTNQTSMYLCASSLSDEQFFGPGTRLTVL.

With respect to this clone: One junction end does not reproduce the germline sequence, and a read error may be involved. The V call is TRBV7-9, the J call TRBJ1-1, with D uncertain. Germline V gene lookup returns CDR1 SEHNR and CDR2 FQNEAQ (reference sequence). This CDR3 comprises 16 residues. The CDR3 DNA reads as TGTTCCAGCAGCTCTGCGAGGTTAGACGCGAGCCCTGAAGCTTTCTTT. Amino acids: CSSSSARLDASPEAFF. Full variable domain (rest looked up from reference TRBV7-9 and TRBJ1-1): DTGVSQNPRHKITKRGQNVTFRCDPISEHNRLYWYRQTLGQGPEFLTYFQNEAQLEKSRLLSDRFSAERPKGSFSTLEIQRTEQGDSAMYLCSSSSARLDASPEAFFGQGTRLTVV.

V usage is TRBV18 and J usage is TRBJ1-3; no clear D. Trimming removed 6 bases from V and 2 bases from J, with 14 bases in between. CDR3 size: 15 residues. Germline assignment: CDR1 KGHSH and CDR2 LQKENI. CDR3 nucleotides: TGTGCCAGCTCCCTTGATGTTACGGCTGGAAACACCATATATTTT. Its translation is CASSLDVTAGNTIYF.

The chain carries TRBV19 and TRBJ1-1; possible D gene TRBD1, 6 bases. Germline V gene lookup returns CDR1 LNHDA and CDR2 SQIVND (reference sequence). This CDR3 has 17 residues. Deletions cut 3 bases from V and 3 bases from J, with 20 bases between. The CDR3 DNA reads as TGTGCCAGTAGTATTCGTACAGGGAATCGGAAGTACACTGAAGCTTTCTTT. Its protein product is CASSIRTGNRKYTEAFF.

This sequence joins TRBV14 and TRBJ2-7; D is possibly TRBD1 (5 bases). Germline assignment: CDR1 SGHDN and CDR2 FVKESK. This CDR3 has 12 amino acids. Trimming took off 3 bases at V and 7 bases at J, with 10 bases between the two ends. As DNA, the CDR3 is TGTGCCAGCAGCCATCCAGGGATGGAGCAGTACTTC. Amino acids: CASSHPGMEQYF. Filled out from reference TRBV14 and TRBJ2-7, the complete variable domain reads EAGVTQFPSHSVIEKGQTVTLRCDPISGHDNLYWYRRVMGKEIKFLLHFVKESKQDESGMPNNRFLAERTGGTYSTLKVQPAELEDSGVYFCASSHPGMEQYFGPGTRLTVT.

The rearrangement links TRBV9 to TRBJ2-3, with D unresolved. Trimming removed 3 bases from V and 1 base from J, with 18 bases in between. CDR1 and CDR2 (germline): SGDLS, YYNGEE. CDR3 size: 17 residues. The CDR3 DNA is TGTGCCAGCAGCGATCCGGCTTCCTCTGCGGGCACAGATACGCAGTATTTT. This gives the protein CASSDPASSAGTDTQYF.

The V call is TRBV6-1, the J call TRBJ1-3; the D gene is possibly TRBD1 (5 bases). Germline loops: CDR1 MNHNS, CDR2 SASEGT. V shed 6 bases and J shed 0 bases, with 12 bases lying between them. The CDR3 covers 15 residues. CDR3 nucleotides: TGTGCCAGCAGACCCAGGGCTTACTCTGGAAACACCATATATTTT. It translates to CASRPRAYSGNTIYF.

The chain carries TRBV9 and TRBJ1-6; 10 bases fit TRBD1. CDR1 is SGDLS and CDR2 is YYNGEE in the germline V gene. After removal of 6 bases from V and 8 bases from J, the junction contained 8 bases not matched to a gene. This CDR3 contains 15 residues. CDR3 sequence: CASTEGDRGYSPLHF. CDR3 in DNA: TGTGCCAGCACCGAAGGGGACAGGGGATATTCACCCCTCCACTTT.